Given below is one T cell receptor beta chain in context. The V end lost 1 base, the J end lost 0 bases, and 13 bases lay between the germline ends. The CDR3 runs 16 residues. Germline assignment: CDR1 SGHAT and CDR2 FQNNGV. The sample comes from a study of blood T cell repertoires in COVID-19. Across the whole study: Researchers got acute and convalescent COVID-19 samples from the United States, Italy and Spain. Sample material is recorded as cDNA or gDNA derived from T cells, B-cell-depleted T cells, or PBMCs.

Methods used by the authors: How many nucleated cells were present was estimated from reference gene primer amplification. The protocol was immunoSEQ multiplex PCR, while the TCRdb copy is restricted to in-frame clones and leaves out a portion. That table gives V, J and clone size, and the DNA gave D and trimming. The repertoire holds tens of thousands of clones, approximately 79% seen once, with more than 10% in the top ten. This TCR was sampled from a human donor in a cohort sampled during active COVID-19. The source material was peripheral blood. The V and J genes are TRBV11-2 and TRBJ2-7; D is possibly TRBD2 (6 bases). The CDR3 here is CASSLGRGGVSYEQYF. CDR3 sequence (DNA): TGTGCCAGCAGCTTAGGTCGGGGCGGGGTCTCCTACGAGCAGTACTTC.